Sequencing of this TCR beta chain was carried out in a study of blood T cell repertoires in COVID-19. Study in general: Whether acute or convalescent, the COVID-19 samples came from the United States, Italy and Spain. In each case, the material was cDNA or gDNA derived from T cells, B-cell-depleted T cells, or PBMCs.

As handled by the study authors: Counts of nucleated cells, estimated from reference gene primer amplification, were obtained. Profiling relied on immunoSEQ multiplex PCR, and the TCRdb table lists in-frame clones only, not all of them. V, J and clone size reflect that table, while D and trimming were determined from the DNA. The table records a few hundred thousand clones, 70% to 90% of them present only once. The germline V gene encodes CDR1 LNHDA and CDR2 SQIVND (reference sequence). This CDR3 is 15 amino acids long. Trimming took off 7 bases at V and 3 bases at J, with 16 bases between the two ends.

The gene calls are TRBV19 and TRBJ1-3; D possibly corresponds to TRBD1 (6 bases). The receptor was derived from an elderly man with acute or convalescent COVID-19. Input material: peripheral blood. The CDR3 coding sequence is TGTGCCAGTACCCCGGACAGTGTATTTGGAAACACCATATATTTT. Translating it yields CASTPDSVFGNTIYF.